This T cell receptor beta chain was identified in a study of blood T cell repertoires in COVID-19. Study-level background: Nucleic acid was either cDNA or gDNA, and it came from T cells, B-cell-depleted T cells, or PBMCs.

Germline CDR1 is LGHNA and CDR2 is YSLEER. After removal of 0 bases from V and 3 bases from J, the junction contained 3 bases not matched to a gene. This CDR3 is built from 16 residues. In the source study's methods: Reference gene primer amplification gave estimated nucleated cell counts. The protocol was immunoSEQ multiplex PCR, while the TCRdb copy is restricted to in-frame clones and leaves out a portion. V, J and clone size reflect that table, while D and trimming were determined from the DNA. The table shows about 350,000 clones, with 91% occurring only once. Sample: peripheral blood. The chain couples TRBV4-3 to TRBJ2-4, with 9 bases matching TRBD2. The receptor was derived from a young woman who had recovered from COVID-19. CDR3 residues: CASSQDASGNKNIQYF. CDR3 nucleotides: TGCGCCAGCAGCCAAGATGCTAGCGGGAACAAAAACATTCAGTACTTC.